A single sample is the source of the 4 T cell receptor beta chains below, sequenced in a study of shared clonotypes between healthy human individuals. Assay: immunoSEQ multiplex PCR; the TCRdb copy retains only in-frame clones and omits some. Here the sample spans approximately 2.5 million clones, under 95% being singletons. Input material: naive CD4+ T cells from PBMCs. Indicated subset: CD45RA+ positively selected. The receptors were gathered from a man between 18 and 29 years old in good health. Some clones in this sample may be carry-over from other donors' samples.

The CDR3 loop reads CASSTSADTQYF. The CDR3 DNA sequence: TGTGCCAGCAGTACTTCAGCAGATACGCAGTATTTT. The rearrangement uses TRBV6-6 and TRBJ2-3; D gene unclear. CDR1 and CDR2 (germline): MNHNY, SVGAGI (reference sequence). Trimming stripped 5 bases from V and 4 bases from J, with 7 bases between. CDR3 length: 12 amino acids.

The gene calls are TRBV9 and TRBJ2-7, with a weak D call TRBD1 (5 bases). Germline CDR1 reads SGDLS; CDR2 reads YYNGEE. V was trimmed by 4 bases and J by 4 bases, leaving 18 bases between them. The CDR3 runs to 15 residues. CDR3 sequence (DNA): TGTGCCAGCAGCACGAATAGGGGATCGATTTACGAGCAGTACTTC. Protein sequence: CASSTNRGSIYEQYF.

The chain combines TRBV4-2 with TRBJ2-7; no clear D gene. Between the trimmed V and J ends, which lost 2 bases and 1 base, there was a span of 12 bases. Germline V gene lookup returns CDR1 LGHNA and CDR2 YNFKEQ. The CDR3 is made up of 15 amino acids. The CDR3 coding sequence is TGTGCCAGCAGCCAAAACCCCTTCGCATCCTACGAGCAGTACTTC. It is translated as CASSQNPFASYEQYF.

The V call is TRBV6-1, the J call TRBJ1-5; possible D gene TRBD1, 6 bases. Germline loops: CDR1 MNHNS, CDR2 SASEGT. This CDR3 has 15 amino acids. Trimming removed 4 bases at V and 9 bases at J, with 19 bases between. CDR3 protein: CASSVGRGPQWPQHF. For the CDR3, the DNA is TGTGCCAGCAGTGTAGGCAGGGGACCCCAGTGGCCCCAGCATTTT.